The present TCR beta chain was sequenced within a study of beta chain features in type 1 diabetes. Study-level information: Sorted cells from all samples, numbering roughly 100 million, were examined. Whole-study findings and limits: Within the patient group, naive, central memory and Treg TCRB repertoires appeared more similar to each other than within healthy donors. Type 1 diabetes patients had TCRB CDR3s that were shorter (moderately but significantly so) in all four CD4+ subsets. A pattern of fewer insertions and more deletions at VDJ junctions was seen in type 1 diabetes patients.

TCRB transcripts that were expressed got sequenced, as all of the isolated RNA had been reverse transcribed. The table came from immunoSEQ multiplex PCR; TCRdb's copy has only in-frame clones and leaves some out. The data show roughly 150,000 clones, with 8.5% to 10% seen just once and 0.7% held by the top ten. CDR3 length: 15 amino acids. The ends were cut back, 2 bases at V and 5 bases at J, with 15 bases in the middle. Germline V lookup: CDR1 MDHEN, CDR2 SYDVKM. This clone showed up just a few times. Its antigen is still unknown. One heparinised draw of blood, averaging roughly 120 mL, came from each donor.

This sequence joins TRBV28 and TRBJ1-1; TRBD1 is a possible D gene (5 bases). This TCR was recovered from a woman between 25 and 40 years old with type 1 diabetes. Material: central memory CD4+ T cells from blood. In DNA, the CDR3 is TGTGCCAGCAGTTTAGTATCAGGGATCGGGACTGAAGCTTTCTTT. Translation: CASSLVSGIGTEAFF.